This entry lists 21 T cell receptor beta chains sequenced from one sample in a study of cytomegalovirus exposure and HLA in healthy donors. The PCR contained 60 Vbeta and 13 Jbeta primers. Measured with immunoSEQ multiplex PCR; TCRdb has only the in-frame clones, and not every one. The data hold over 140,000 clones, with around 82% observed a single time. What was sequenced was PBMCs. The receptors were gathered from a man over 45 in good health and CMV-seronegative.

CDR3 sequence (DNA): TGTGCCAGCAGCACTGAGGGTCTGGTCTACGAGCAGTACTTC. It specifies CASSTEGLVYEQYF. V gene TRBV2 combines with J gene TRBJ2-7, with a possible D match to TRBD2 (5 bases). The CDR3 is made up of 14 amino acids. Between the trimmed V and J ends, which lost 6 bases and 3 bases, there was a span of 15 bases. Looked up from germline, CDR1 is SNHLY and CDR2 is FYNNEI. Looking up the rest from reference TRBV2 and TRBJ2-7 gives the full variable domain: EPEVTQTPSHQVTQMGQEVILRCVPISNHLYFYWYRQILGQKVEFLVSFYNNEISEKSEIFDDQFSVERPDGSNFTLKIRSTKLEDSAMYFCASSTEGLVYEQYFGPGTRLTVT.

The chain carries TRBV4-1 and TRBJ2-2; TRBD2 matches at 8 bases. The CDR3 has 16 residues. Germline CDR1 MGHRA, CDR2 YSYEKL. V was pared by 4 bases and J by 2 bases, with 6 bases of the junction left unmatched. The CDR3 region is CASSPSGQKNTGELFF. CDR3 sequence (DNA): TGCGCCAGCAGCCCTAGCGGGCAGAAAAACACCGGGGAGCTGTTTTTT.

The CDR3 spells CASRPDRGQAEAFF. Here the CDR3 DNA reads TGCGCCAGCAGGCCGGACAGGGGGCAGGCTGAAGCTTTCTTT. The V gene is TRBV10-1, the J gene TRBJ1-1; TRBD1 matches at 11 bases. The J segment lost 6 bases and the V segment lost 6 bases, leaving 6 bases of the junction unmatched. Germline CDR1 WNHNN, CDR2 SYGVQD (reference sequence). This CDR3 is built from 14 residues.

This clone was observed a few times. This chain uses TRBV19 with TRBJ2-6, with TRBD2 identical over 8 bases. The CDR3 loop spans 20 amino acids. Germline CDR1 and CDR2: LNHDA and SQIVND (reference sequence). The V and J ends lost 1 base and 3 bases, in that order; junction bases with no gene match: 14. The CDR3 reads CASSIGVRSSGRYGANVLTF. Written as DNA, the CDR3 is TGTGCCAGTAGTATAGGGGTACGGTCTAGCGGGCGTTATGGGGCCAACGTCCTGACTTTC.

CDR3 residues: CASTRAGGFFLYTF. The CDR3 DNA sequence: TGTGCCAGCACCCGGGCAGGGGGTTTCTTTCTCTATACCTTC. The V and J genes are TRBV6-5 and TRBJ1-2; 7 bases agree with TRBD1. CDR3 size: 14 residues. CDR1 and CDR2 (germline): MNHEY, SVGAGI. V lost 7 bases and J lost 14; bases outside the gene matches: 19.

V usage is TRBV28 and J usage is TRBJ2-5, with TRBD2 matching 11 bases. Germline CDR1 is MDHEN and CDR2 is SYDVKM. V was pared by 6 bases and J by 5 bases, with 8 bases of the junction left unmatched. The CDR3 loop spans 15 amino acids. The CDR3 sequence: CASRWVAGGRETQYF. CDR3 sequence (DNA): TGTGCCAGCAGATGGGTAGCGGGGGGGAGGGAGACCCAGTACTTC.

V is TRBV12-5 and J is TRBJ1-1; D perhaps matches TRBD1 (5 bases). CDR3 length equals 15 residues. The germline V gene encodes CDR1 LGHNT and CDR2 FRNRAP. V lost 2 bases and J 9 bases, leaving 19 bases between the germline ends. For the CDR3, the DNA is TGTGCTAGTGGTTTGCAGATACGGGACTCCTCTAAAGCTTTCTTT. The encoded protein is CASGLQIRDSSKAFF.

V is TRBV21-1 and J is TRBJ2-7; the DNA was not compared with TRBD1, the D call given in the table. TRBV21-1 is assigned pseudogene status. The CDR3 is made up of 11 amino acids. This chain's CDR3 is CAAWTLYEQYF. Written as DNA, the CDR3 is TGTGCCGCCTGGACACTGTACGAGCAGTACTTC.

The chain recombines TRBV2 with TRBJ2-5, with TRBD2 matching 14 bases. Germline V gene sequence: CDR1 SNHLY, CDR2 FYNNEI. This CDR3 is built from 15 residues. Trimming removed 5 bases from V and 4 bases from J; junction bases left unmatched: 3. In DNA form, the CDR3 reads TGTGCCAGCAGTCCCGGGACTAGCGGGGGAGAGACCCAGTACTTC. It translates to CASSPGTSGGETQYF.

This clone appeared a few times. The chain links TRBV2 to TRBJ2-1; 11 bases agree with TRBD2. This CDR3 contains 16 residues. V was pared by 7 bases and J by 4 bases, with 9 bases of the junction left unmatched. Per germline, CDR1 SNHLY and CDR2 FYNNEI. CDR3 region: CASTKLAGELYNEQFF. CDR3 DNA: TGTGCCAGCACCAAACTAGCGGGGGAGCTTTACAATGAGCAGTTCTTC.

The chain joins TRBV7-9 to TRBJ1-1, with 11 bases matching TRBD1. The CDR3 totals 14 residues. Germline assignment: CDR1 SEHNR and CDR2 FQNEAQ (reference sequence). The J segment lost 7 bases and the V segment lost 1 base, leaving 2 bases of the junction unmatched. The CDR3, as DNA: TGTGCCAGCAGCTTAGAAGGGACAGGGGGTGAAGCTTTCTTT. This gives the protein CASSLEGTGGEAFF.

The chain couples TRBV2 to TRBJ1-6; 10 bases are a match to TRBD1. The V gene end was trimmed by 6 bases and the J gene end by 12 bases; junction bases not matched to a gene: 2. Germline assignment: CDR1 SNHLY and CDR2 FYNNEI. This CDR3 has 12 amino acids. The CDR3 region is CASRGDRGPLHF. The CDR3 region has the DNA TGTGCCAGCAGGGGGGACAGGGGACCCCTCCACTTT.

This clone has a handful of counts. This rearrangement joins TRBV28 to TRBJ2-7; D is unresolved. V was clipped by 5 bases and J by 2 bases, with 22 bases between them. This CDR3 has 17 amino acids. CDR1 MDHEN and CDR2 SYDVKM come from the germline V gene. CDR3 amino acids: CASSVTKATLKTYEQYF. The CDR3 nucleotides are TGTGCCAGCAGTGTAACAAAAGCGACTCTGAAAACCTACGAGCAGTACTTC.

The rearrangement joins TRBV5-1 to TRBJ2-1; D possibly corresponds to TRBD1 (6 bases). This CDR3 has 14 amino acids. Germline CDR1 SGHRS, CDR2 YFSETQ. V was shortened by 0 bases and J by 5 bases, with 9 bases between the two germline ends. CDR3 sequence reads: CASSLAGVNNEQFF. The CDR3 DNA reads TGCGCCAGCAGCTTGGCAGGGGTGAACAATGAGCAGTTCTTC.

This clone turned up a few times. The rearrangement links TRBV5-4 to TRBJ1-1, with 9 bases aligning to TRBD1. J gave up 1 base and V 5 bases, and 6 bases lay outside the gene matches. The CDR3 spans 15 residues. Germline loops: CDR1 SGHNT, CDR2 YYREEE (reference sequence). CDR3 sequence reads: CASSLGGQGNTEAFF. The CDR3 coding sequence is TGTGCCAGCAGTCTCGGGGGACAGGGGAACACTGAAGCTTTCTTT.

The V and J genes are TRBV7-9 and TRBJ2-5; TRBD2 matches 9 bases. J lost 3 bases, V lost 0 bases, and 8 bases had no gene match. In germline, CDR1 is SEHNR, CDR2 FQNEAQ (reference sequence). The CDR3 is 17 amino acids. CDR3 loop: CASSLAPAGGSEETQYF. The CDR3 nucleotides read TGTGCCAGCAGCTTAGCCCCAGCGGGGGGATCAGAAGAGACCCAGTACTTC.

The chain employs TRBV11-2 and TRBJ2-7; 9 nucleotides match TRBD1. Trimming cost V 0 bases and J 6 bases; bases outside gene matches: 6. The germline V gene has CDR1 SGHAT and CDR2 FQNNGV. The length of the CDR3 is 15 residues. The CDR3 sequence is CASSLERGTGIEQYF. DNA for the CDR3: TGTGCCAGCAGCTTAGAACGGGGGACAGGGATCGAGCAGTACTTC.

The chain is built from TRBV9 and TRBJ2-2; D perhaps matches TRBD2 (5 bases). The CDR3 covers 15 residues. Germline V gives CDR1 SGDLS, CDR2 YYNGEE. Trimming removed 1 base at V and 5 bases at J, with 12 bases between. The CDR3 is CASSVRGLGTGELFF. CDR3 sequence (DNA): TGTGCCAGCAGCGTACGAGGACTTGGGACCGGGGAGCTGTTTTTT.

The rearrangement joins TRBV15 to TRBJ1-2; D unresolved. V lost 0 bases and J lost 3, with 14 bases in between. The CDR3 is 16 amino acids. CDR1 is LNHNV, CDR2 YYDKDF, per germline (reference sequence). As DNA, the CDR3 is TGTGCCACCAGCAGAGATTCGGAGAGTACTGACTATGGCTACACCTTC. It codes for CATSRDSESTDYGYTF.

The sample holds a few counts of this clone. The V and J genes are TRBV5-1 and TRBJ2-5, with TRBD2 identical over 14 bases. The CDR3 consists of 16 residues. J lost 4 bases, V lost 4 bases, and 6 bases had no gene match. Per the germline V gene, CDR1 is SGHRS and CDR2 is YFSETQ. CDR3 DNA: TGCGCCAGCAGCGTAGCAGGGACTAGCGGGGGAGAGACCCAGTACTTC. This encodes CASSVAGTSGGETQYF.

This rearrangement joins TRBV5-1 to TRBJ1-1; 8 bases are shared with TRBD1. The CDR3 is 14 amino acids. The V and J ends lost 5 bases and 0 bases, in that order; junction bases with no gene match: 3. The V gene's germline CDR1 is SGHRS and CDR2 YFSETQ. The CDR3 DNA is TGCGCCAGCAGTCTGACAGGGGTGAACACTGAAGCTTTCTTT. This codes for CASSLTGVNTEAFF.